This T cell receptor beta chain came from a study of cytomegalovirus exposure and HLA in healthy donors. 60 Vbeta and 13 Jbeta primers were used in PCR. Only in-frame clones appear in the TCRdb table, and some are missing; sequencing was by immunoSEQ multiplex PCR. The top ten clones hold about 2.1% of a sample with about 130,000 clones, around 67% of them seen once. Trimming cost V 0 bases and J 1 base; bases outside gene matches: 6. The CDR3 totals 17 residues. CDR1 and CDR2 (germline): MGHRA, YSYEKL. This clone has only one observation. Its matching antigen is unknown. Study-wide results and caveats: TCR beta V segments were, for the most part, productive about 87% or about 30% of the time in an earlier analysis. Cytomegalovirus association was listed for 164 TCR beta chains.

The TCR sequence derives from a woman aged 35 to 49 in good health and CMV-seropositive. Sequencing was done on a sample of PBMCs. The chain links TRBV4-1 to TRBJ1-2, with 9 bases fitting TRBD1. The CDR3 region has the DNA TGCGCCAGCAGCCAAGATGGGGCGGGACAGGGTAACTATGGCTACACCTTC. Protein sequence: CASSQDGAGQGNYGYTF.